In this sample, the clone carrying this TCR beta chain turned up a few times. Sequencing was performed with immunoSEQ multiplex PCR; in TCRdb, only in-frame clones are kept and a portion is missing. Here the sample spans some 170,000 clones, about nine tenths being singletons. These data come from a study of T cell responses to AZD1222 COVID-19 vaccine. V was trimmed by 3 bases and J by 0 bases, leaving 5 bases between them. The CDR3 covers 13 residues. Per germline, CDR1 SNHLY and CDR2 FYNNEI. This clonotype originated in an adult who received the MenACWY meningococcal vaccine as a control. The sample consisted of peripheral blood, taken 28 days after the second dose of the MenACWY control vaccine. The chain is built from TRBV2 and TRBJ1-2; D is unresolved. The CDR3 spells CASSEESNYGYTF. CDR3 nucleotide sequence: TGTGCCAGCAGTGAGGAATCTAACTATGGCTACACCTTC.